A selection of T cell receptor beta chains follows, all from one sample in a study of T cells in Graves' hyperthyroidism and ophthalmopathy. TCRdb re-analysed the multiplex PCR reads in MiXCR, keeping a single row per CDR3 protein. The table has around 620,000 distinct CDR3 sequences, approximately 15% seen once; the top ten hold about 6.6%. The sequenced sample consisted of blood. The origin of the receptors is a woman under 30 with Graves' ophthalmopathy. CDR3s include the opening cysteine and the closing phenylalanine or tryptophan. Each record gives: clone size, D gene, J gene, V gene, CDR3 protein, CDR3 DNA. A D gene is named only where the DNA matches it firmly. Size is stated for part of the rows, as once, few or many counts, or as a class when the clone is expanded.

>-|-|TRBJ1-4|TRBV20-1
CSARAGLGEKLFF
TGCAGTGCTAGAGCCGGGCTTGGCGAAAAACTGTTTTTT
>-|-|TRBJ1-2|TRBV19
CASSINGREVQYGYTF
TGTGCCAGTAGTATAAATGGAAGGGAAGTTCAATATGGCTACACCTTC
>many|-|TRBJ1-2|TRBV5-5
CASDREGGANYGYTF
TGTGCCAGCGACCGGGAGGGAGGAGCTAACTATGGCTACACCTTC
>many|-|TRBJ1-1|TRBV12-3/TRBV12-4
CASSSYRAEAFF
TGTGCCAGCAGTTCGTACCGGGCTGAAGCTTTCTTT
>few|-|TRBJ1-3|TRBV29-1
CSVESIETGKENTIYF
TGCAGCGTTGAATCGATTGAGACCGGCAAGGAAAACACCATATATTTT
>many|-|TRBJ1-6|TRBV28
CASRVQRSPLHF
TGTGCCAGCAGGGTTCAACGTTCACCCCTCCACTTT
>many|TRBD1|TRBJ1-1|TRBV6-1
CASSQGGASAEAFF
TGTGCCAGCAGTCAGGGGGGGGCCAGCGCTGAAGCTTTCTTT
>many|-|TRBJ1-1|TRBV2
CASSEGRGKSTEAFF
TGTGCCAGCAGTGAAGGAAGGGGGAAGAGCACTGAAGCTTTCTTT
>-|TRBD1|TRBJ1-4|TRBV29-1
CSARGLDNEKLFF
TGCAGCGCTAGGGGGCTAGATAATGAAAAACTGTTTTTT
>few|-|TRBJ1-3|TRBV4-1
CASSHTPGRPIGNTIYF
TGCGCCAGCAGCCACACACCAGGAAGACCGATCGGAAACACCATATATTTT
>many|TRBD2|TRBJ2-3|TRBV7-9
CASSVGLAGTPSTDTQYF
TGTGCCAGCAGCGTAGGACTAGCGGGGACACCCAGCACAGATACGCAGTATTTT
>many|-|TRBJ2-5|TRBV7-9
CASSLVFSRYQETQYF
TGTGCCAGCAGCTTAGTGTTTTCCAGGTACCAAGAGACCCAGTACTTC
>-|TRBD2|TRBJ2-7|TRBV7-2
CASSLALAAGAHYEQYF
TGTGCCAGCAGCTTAGCGCTAGCAGCGGGAGCCCACTACGAGCAGTACTTC
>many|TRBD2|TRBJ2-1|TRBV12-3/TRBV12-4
CASSPNEAGGHEQFF
TGTGCCAGCAGCCCCAACGAGGCGGGAGGACATGAGCAGTTCTTC
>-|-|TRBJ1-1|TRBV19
CASSIWNSNTEAFF
TGTGCCAGTAGTATTTGGAACTCGAACACTGAAGCTTTCTTT
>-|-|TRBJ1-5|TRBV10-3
CAISESTRSVSSNQPQHF
TGTGCCATCAGTGAGTCGACTCGGAGTGTCAGTAGCAATCAGCCCCAGCATTTT
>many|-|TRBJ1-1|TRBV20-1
CSARDLPGFGTEAFF
TGCAGTGCTAGAGATCTTCCAGGGTTCGGCACTGAAGCTTTCTTT
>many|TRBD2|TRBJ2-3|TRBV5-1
CASSSGLAAYTDTQYF
TGCGCCAGCAGCTCCGGACTAGCGGCCTACACAGATACGCAGTATTTT
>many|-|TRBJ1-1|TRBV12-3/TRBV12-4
CASSFQSAANTEAFF
TGTGCCAGCAGTTTCCAATCGGCAGCGAACACTGAAGCTTTCTTT
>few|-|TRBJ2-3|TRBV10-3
CAIRGTSFTDTQYF
TGTGCCATCAGAGGGACAAGCTTCACAGATACGCAGTATTTT
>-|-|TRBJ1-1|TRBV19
CASSIRVNTEASF
TGTGCCAGTAGTATTAGAGTAAACACTGAAGCTTCCTTT
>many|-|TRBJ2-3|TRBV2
CASSRLPPDLGTQYF
TGTGCCAGCAGCCGACTCCCACCCGACCTAGGTACGCAGTATTTT
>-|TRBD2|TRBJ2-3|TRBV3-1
CASSQDEASGRATQYF
TGTGCCAGCAGCCAAGATGAGGCTAGCGGGAGAGCTACGCAGTATTTT
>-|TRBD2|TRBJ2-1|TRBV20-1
CSASGLAGGPGSYNEQFF
TGCAGCGCAAGCGGACTAGCGGGAGGGCCGGGCTCCTACAATGAGCAGTTCTTC
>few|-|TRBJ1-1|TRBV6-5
CASSYFVEGERNTEAFF
TGTGCCAGCAGTTACTTTGTAGAGGGCGAGAGGAACACTGAAGCTTTCTTT
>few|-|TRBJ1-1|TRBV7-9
CASSIKGGVGNTEAFF
TGTGCCAGCAGCATAAAGGGAGGGGTGGGGAACACTGAAGCTTTCTTT
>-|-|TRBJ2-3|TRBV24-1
CAASDFGGSRGGTDTQYF
TGTGCCGCCAGTGATTTTGGCGGTTCGCGTGGGGGCACAGATACGCAGTATTTT
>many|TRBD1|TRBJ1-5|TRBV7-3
CASSLIYLGWDSSQPDQPQHF
TGTGCCAGCAGCTTAATCTATCTGGGGTGGGACAGTTCCCAACCAGATCAGCCCCAGCATTTT
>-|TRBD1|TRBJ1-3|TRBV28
CASSLYRGEDTIYF
TGTGCCAGCAGTTTATACAGGGGTGAGGACACCATATATTTT
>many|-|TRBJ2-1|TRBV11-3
CASSGGFNEQFF
TGTGCCAGCAGCGGAGGGTTCAATGAGCAGTTCTTC
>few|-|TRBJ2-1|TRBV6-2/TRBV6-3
CASSSFHEQFF
TGTGCCAGCAGTTCTTTCCATGAGCAGTTCTTC
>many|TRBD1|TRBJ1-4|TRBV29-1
CSVEQGANEKLFF
TGCAGCGTTGAACAGGGGGCTAACGAAAAACTGTTTTTT
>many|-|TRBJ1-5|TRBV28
CASSYEGKGNQPQHF
TGTGCCAGCAGTTATGAGGGGAAGGGCAATCAGCCCCAGCATTTT
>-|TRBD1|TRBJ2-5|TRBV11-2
CASSSVGQEETRYF
TGTGCCAGCAGCAGCGTAGGACAGGAAGAGACCCGGTACTTC
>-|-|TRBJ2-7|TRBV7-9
CASSPGIPPYEQYF
TGTGCCAGCAGCCCCGGGATCCCACCCTACGAGCAGTACTTC
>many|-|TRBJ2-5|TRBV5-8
CASSLVPRETQYF
TGTGCCAGCAGCTTGGTCCCCCGGGAGACCCAGTACTTC
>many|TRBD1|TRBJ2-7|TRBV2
CASKIRQGASYEQYF
TGTGCCAGCAAAATCCGACAGGGGGCCTCCTACGAGCAGTACTTC
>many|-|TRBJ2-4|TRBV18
CASSPEGNGKNIQYF
TGTGCCAGCTCACCAGAGGGCAACGGCAAAAACATTCAGTACTTC
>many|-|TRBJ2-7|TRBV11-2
CASSLRVEGSYEQYF
TGTGCCAGCAGCTTACGGGTGGAAGGCTCCTACGAGCAGTACTTC
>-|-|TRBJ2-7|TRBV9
CASSVVDSSYEQYF
TGTGCCAGCAGCGTAGTTGACAGCTCCTACGAGCAGTACTTC
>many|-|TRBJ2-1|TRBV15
CATSRESANEQFF
TGTGCCACCAGCAGAGAGTCGGCGAATGAGCAGTTCTTC
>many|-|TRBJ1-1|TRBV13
CASSLGSLQTEAFF
TGTGCCAGCAGCTTAGGGAGTCTGCAAACTGAAGCTTTCTTT
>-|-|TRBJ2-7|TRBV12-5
CASGLDGGHEQYF
TGTGCTAGTGGTTTGGACGGAGGCCACGAGCAGTACTTC
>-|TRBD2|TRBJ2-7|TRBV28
CASSLWTSGRFEQYF
TGTGCCAGCAGCCTCTGGACTAGCGGGAGATTCGAGCAGTACTTC
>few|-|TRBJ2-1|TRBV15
CTTSSHLGVAYNEQFF
TGTACCACCAGCAGTCATCTTGGGGTGGCCTACAATGAGCAGTTCTTC
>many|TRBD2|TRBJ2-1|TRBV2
CASSRRGLAVYNEQFF
TGTGCCAGCAGTAGAAGGGGACTAGCGGTTTACAATGAGCAGTTCTTC
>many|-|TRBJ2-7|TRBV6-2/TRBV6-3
CASTDTRYEQYF
TGTGCCAGCACAGACACCCGCTACGAGCAGTACTTC
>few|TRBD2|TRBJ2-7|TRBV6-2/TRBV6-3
CASSYEEREQYEQYF
TGTGCCAGCAGTTACGAAGAGCGGGAGCAGTACGAGCAGTACTTC
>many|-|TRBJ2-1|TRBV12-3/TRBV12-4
CASSRDEQFF
TGTGCCAGCAGCCGTGATGAGCAGTTCTTC
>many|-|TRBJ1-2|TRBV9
CASSVGGPRGYTF
TGTGCCAGCAGCGTAGGAGGCCCTCGGGGCTACACCTTC
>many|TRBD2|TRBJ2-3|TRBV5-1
CASSTSGRGDTDTQYF
TGCGCCAGCAGCACAAGCGGGAGAGGGGACACAGATACGCAGTATTTT
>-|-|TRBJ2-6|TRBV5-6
CASSLSLGSSGANVLTF
TGTGCCAGCAGCTTGTCGTTAGGGAGCTCTGGGGCCAACGTCCTGACTTTC
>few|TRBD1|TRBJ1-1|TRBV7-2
CASSLWSLTGSVEAFF
TGTGCCAGCAGCTTGTGGTCGTTGACAGGGTCTGTTGAAGCTTTCTTT
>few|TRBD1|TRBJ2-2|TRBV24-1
CATSDLPQGVGGGTGELFF
TGTGCCACCAGTGATTTGCCTCAAGGGGTAGGGGGCGGCACCGGGGAGCTGTTTTTT
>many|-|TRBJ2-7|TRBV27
CASSLLDGGKRGPVPYEQYF
TGTGCCAGCAGTTTATTAGATGGGGGAAAACGTGGCCCGGTCCCCTACGAGCAGTACTTC
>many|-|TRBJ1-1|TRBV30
CAWSRRVRSTEAFF
TGTGCCTGGAGTCGTCGGGTGAGGAGCACTGAAGCTTTCTTT
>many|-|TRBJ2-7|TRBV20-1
CSAEDTRSSYEQYF
TGCAGTGCTGAAGACACGAGAAGCTCCTACGAGCAGTACTTC